This T cell receptor (beta chain) was profiled in a study of tumor and adjacent non-tumor tissue in lung cancer. The CDR3 runs to 14 residues. CDR1 and CDR2 (germline): SGHAT, FQNNGV. No cell sorting was done before RNA was extracted from the tissue. As to this clonotype: Its antigen remains unknown. A junction end diverges from the germline sequence, so it may reflect a read error.

Findings and limits, study-wide: Significantly higher TCR diversity was found in tumor than normal lung. Top 100 clones took a larger repertoire share in normal lung. Patients with more diverse tumor TCRs had worse survival.

TCRbeta libraries were built with three rounds of nested PCR, modified from ARM-PCR. TCRdb reanalysed the multiplex PCR reads using MiXCR and keeps one entry per CDR3 protein. The table has 120,000 to 150,000 distinct CDR3 sequences, approximately 64% seen once. This chain uses TRBV11-2 with TRBJ2-1; 7 nucleotides align to TRBD1. The source is a man aged 55 to 70 with small cell lung cancer. Material for sequencing was lung tumor tissue. The CDR3 is CVSRPTTGLNEQFF. CDR3 bases: TGTGTCAGCCGCCCCACGACAGGGTTAAACGAGCAGTTCTTC.